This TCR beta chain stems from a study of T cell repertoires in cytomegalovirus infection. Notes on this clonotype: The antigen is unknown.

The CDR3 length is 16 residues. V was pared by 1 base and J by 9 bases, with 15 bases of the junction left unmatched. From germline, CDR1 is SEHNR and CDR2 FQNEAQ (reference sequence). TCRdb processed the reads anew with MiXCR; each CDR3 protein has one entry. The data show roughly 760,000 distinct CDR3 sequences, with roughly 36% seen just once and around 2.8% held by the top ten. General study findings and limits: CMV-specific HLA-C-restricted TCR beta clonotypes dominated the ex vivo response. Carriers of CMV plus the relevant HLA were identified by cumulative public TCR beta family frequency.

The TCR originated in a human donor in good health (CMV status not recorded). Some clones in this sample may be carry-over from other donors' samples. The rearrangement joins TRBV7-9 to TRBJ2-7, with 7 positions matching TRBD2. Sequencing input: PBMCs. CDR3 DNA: TGTGCCAGCAGCTTAGGATCGGGAGGCACCCCAGGATGGCAGTACTTC. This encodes CASSLGSGGTPGWQYF.